This TCR beta chain was captured in a study of low-dose radiotherapy and immunotherapy resistance in tumors. The time point is: before trial treatment. This clonotype was picked up many times. The CDR3 is 14 residues long. After removal of 6 bases from V and 9 bases from J, the junction contained 7 bases not matched to a gene. Alpha and beta chains were covered, as first-strand cDNA relied on TRAV- and TRBV-specific primers. Over roughly 19 PCR cycles, TCRs were amplified from a constant-region primer and V-primer adapter. From the reads, TCRdb called clonotypes with MiXCR, one entry per CDR3 protein. Of some 88,000 distinct CDR3 sequences detected, 9% to 9.5% appear once; the ten largest clones hold around 0.93%.

The sample consisted of PBMCs, taken before treatment. This sequence joins TRBV12-3 or TRBV12-4 and TRBJ1-6, with 8 bases matching TRBD1. The receptor was derived from a male donor with prostate cancer. CDR3 sequence reads: CASSSTGEISPLHF. DNA of the CDR3: TGTGCCAGCAGCTCGACAGGGGAAATTTCACCCCTCCACTTT.